The rows below give T cell receptor beta chains drawn from one sample of a study of T cells in Graves' hyperthyroidism and ophthalmopathy. From the multiplex PCR reads, TCRdb called clonotypes with MiXCR, one entry per CDR3 protein. The sample has 450,000 to 700,000 distinct CDR3 sequences; about 45% are singletons. What was sequenced was peripheral blood or thyroid tissue (not recorded which). These receptors originate from an adult woman with Graves' disease, either hyperthyroidism or ophthalmopathy (not recorded which). The CDR3 runs from the conserved cysteine through the conserved F or W. Fields, in order: J gene, clone size, V gene, D gene, CDR3 DNA, CDR3 protein. The D gene is left open where the match is weak. The size of a clone is reported for some rows only, either as once, few or many, or as a class for expanded clones.

TRBJ2-5 once TRBV2 TRBD2 TGTGCCAGCAGTGTTTTAGCGGGTGGGGAGACCCAGTACTTC CASSVLAGGETQYF
TRBJ2-7 . TRBV10-3 . TGTGCCATCAGTCGGGACATCGTGAGCTCCTACGAGCAGTACTTC CAISRDIVSSYEQYF
TRBJ2-5 many TRBV20-1 TRBD2 TGCAGTGCTAGACCCGTACGGCTGGAGCGGGGAATACAAGAGACCCAGTACTTC CSARPVRLERGIQETQYF
TRBJ2-7 . TRBV7-2 . TGTGCCAGCAGCTCGATCGCTTTC CASSSIAF
TRBJ2-2 many TRBV20-1 TRBD2 TGCAGTGGCGGGAGGTTGGACACCGGGGAGCTGTTTTTT CSGGRLDTGELFF
TRBJ2-2 many TRBV5-4 . TGTGCCAGCAGCCCCAGGCAGGGGCCCGGGGAGCTGTTTTTT CASSPRQGPGELFF
TRBJ2-1 . TRBV2 . TGTGCCAGCAGTGCGGGGAACCCCTACAATGAGCAGTTCTTC CASSAGNPYNEQFF
TRBJ1-2 . TRBV27 . TGTGCCAGCAGTTTAGAGTTCAAGGTTTCGGGCTACACCTTC CASSLEFKVSGYTF
TRBJ2-5 . TRBV2 TRBD1 TGTGCCAGCAGGGGGACAGGGCATGAGACCCAGTACTTC CASRGTGHETQYF
TRBJ1-2 . TRBV5-1 . TGCGCCAGCAGCTCAACGGGACAAACGTTATACACCTTC CASSSTGQTLYTF
TRBJ2-5 . TRBV7-8 . TGTGCCAGCAGCTTAACCGGACCCCGGTCCGAGACCCAGTACTTC CASSLTGPRSETQYF
TRBJ1-5 many TRBV20-1 TRBD1 TGCAGTGCTAGTGGGGACAGGGGACCGGGGAGGCAGCCCCAGCATTTT CSASGDRGPGRQPQHF
TRBJ1-5 . TRBV20-1 TRBD1 TGCAGTGCGCGGGCATCGGGACAGTTCCCAAATCAGCCCCAGCATTTT CSARASGQFPNQPQHF
TRBJ2-7 . TRBV6-1 . TGTGCCACCCTACGTCAGGGGTTATCCTACGAGCAGTACTTC CATLRQGLSYEQYF
TRBJ1-1 . TRBV10-3 . TGTGCCATCAGTGAGGGGCAGATGAACACTGAAGCTTTCTTT CAISEGQMNTEAFF
TRBJ1-6 many TRBV5-1 . TGCGCCAGCAGCACCGGGACACAGCCCTCACCCCTCCACTTT CASSTGTQPSPLHF